What follows describes a single T cell receptor (beta chain). Its cognate antigen is unknown. PCR was performed using 60 Vbeta and 13 Jbeta primers. Measured with immunoSEQ multiplex PCR; TCRdb has only the in-frame clones, and not every one. The table lists fewer than 200,000 clones, about four fifths of them singletons. This record belongs to a study of cytomegalovirus exposure and HLA in healthy donors. Study-level findings and limits: Earlier analysis found most TCR beta V segments productive about 87% or about 30% of the time. A further, later analysis showed that HLA-associated TCR beta chains (compared with equally common others) were more clonally expanded.

V was trimmed by 5 bases and J by 4 bases, leaving 14 bases between them. CDR1 SGHTA and CDR2 FQGTGA come from the germline V gene. The CDR3 loop spans 14 amino acids. Input material: PBMCs. This receptor was identified in a male donor in good health and CMV-seronegative. This rearrangement joins TRBV7-3 to TRBJ1-2; D is undetermined. CDR3: CASSPERPSYGYTF. CDR3 DNA: TGTGCCAGCAGCCCGGAGAGGCCTAGCTATGGCTACACCTTC.